The 14 T cell receptor beta chains in this list originate from one sample, sequenced in a study of shared clonotypes between healthy human individuals. The repertoire was sequenced with immunoSEQ multiplex PCR; TCRdb's copy has only in-frame clones and lacks some. This sample has under 1,100,000 clones; under 80% occur once, and the top ten carry around 1.4%. Material: memory CD4+ T cells sorted from blood. Described subset: CD45RA-negative fraction. The receptor set was obtained from a man younger than 35 in good health.

This chain's CDR3 is CASSSTGEGGYTF. In DNA form, the CDR3 reads TGTGCCAGCAGCTCAACAGGGGAGGGTGGCTACACCTTC. The V gene is TRBV6-6, the J gene TRBJ1-2; 7 positions match TRBD1. Trimming cost V 6 bases and J 7 bases; bases outside gene matches: 8. The CDR3 has 13 amino acids. Germline V gives CDR1 MNHNY, CDR2 SVGAGI (reference sequence).

This clone has a count of ten or more. The chain is built from TRBV7-2 and TRBJ2-5; 9 bases are a match to TRBD2. After removal of 4 bases from V and 6 bases from J, the junction contained 6 bases not matched to a gene. CDR1 SGHTA and CDR2 FQGNSA come from the germline V gene. This CDR3 region has 14 residues. CDR3 amino acids: CASSWPGLAKTQYF. The CDR3 nucleotides read TGTGCCAGCAGCTGGCCGGGACTAGCAAAGACCCAGTACTTC.

A single count supports this clone. V gene TRBV10-2 combines with J gene TRBJ2-3; a weak D match, TRBD2 (5 bases). The germline V gene has CDR1 WSHSY and CDR2 SAAADI. Trimming pared 7 bases from V and 0 bases from J, leaving 8 bases between. CDR3 length: 13 amino acids. CDR3 nucleotide sequence: TGCGCCAGCACCCGGACTAGCACAGATACGCAGTATTTT. The encoded protein is CASTRTSTDTQYF.

V and J are TRBV6-1 and TRBJ2-7, with D tentatively TRBD1 (5 bases). V was clipped by 11 bases and J by 3 bases, with 14 bases between them. In germline, CDR1 is MNHNS, CDR2 SASEGT. The CDR3 length is 12 residues. CDR3 sequence: CASQTANYEQYF. The CDR3 region has the DNA TGTGCCTCCCAGACAGCAAACTACGAGCAGTACTTC.

The chain is built from TRBV6-5 and TRBJ1-5, with no clear D. Germline V CDR1 and CDR2: MNHEY, SVGAGI. This CDR3 contains 13 residues. V was pared by 7 bases and J by 1 base, with 8 bases between. The CDR3 protein is CASTRSSNQPQHF. The DNA of the CDR3 is TGTGCCAGCACCCGGTCGAGCAATCAGCCCCAGCATTTT.

V is TRBV28 and J is TRBJ1-1, with D uncertain. This CDR3 region has 14 residues. The V and J ends lost 6 bases and 0 bases respectively, with 11 bases between them. Looked up from germline, CDR1 is MDHEN and CDR2 is SYDVKM. The CDR3 spells CASRPSLMNTEAFF. In DNA, the CDR3 is TGTGCCAGCAGGCCCAGTTTGATGAACACTGAAGCTTTCTTT.

The chain recombines TRBV5-1 with TRBJ2-7; 9 bases are shared with TRBD1. CDR3 size: 14 residues. Germline CDR1 and CDR2: SGHRS and YFSETQ. Trimming at V came to 4 bases and at J to 4 bases, leaving 6 bases not matched to a gene. The CDR3 here is CASSNTGGGYEQYF. The DNA of the CDR3 is TGCGCCAGCAGCAATACAGGGGGCGGGTACGAGCAGTACTTC.

The J gene is TRBJ2-5, the V gene TRBV2, with a weak D call TRBD1 (5 bases). This CDR3 region has 13 residues. CDR1 and CDR2 from the germline V gene are SNHLY and FYNNEI. V was shortened by 3 bases and J by 5 bases, with 10 bases between the two germline ends. For the CDR3, the DNA is TGTGCCAGCAGTGAGGGGCGTTGGGAGACCCAGTACTTC. Its translation is CASSEGRWETQYF.

This clone was recorded a few times. This chain uses TRBV27 with TRBJ1-1; TRBD1 might be the D (5 bases). Trimming pared 6 bases from V and 9 bases from J, leaving 23 bases between. Per the germline V gene, CDR1 is MNHEY and CDR2 is SMNVEV (reference sequence). The CDR3 extends over 15 amino acids. CDR3: CASRLLPGTDGKAFF. For the CDR3, the DNA is TGTGCCAGCAGACTCCTCCCCGGGACGGATGGGAAAGCTTTCTTT.

A few counts support this clone. The V gene is TRBV5-4, the J gene TRBJ2-2, with a possible D match to TRBD2 (6 bases). Trimming shortened V by 0 bases and J by 3 bases, and 12 bases separated the two germline ends. The CDR3 runs to 16 residues. Germline CDR1 SGHNT, CDR2 YYREEE (reference sequence). The CDR3, as DNA: TGTGCCAGCAGCTTGGAGGGCCGGGACTACACCGGGGAGCTGTTTTTT. Its protein product is CASSLEGRDYTGELFF.

This clone came up once. J is TRBJ2-7 and V is TRBV7-2, with no clear D. Per germline, CDR1 SGHTA and CDR2 FQGNSA. The CDR3 is made up of 13 amino acids. V was trimmed by 4 bases and J by 2 bases, leaving 9 bases between them. Here the CDR3 reads CASSSGPTYEQYF. CDR3 DNA: TGTGCCAGCAGCTCGGGCCCCACCTACGAGCAGTACTTC.

The rearrangement links TRBV5-1 to TRBJ2-7; 11 nucleotides line up with TRBD2. CDR3 length: 17 amino acids. Trimming removed 3 bases from V and 5 bases from J; junction bases left unmatched: 13. Germline values: CDR1 SGHRS, CDR2 YFSETQ. CDR3 nucleotide sequence: TGCGCCAGCAGCTCCATCGCCGGTGGACTAGCGGGCAACGAGCAGTACTTC. It is translated as CASSSIAGGLAGNEQYF.

This clone was detected ten times or more. This chain connects TRBV5-1 to TRBJ2-7; D is possibly TRBD2 (5 bases). The CDR3 length is 14 residues. V lost 0 bases and J lost 3, with 10 bases in between. Looked up from germline, CDR1 is SGHRS and CDR2 is YFSETQ. The CDR3 DNA reads TGCGCCAGCAGCTTGGAGATGAGCGGCTACGAGCAGTACTTC. This codes for CASSLEMSGYEQYF.

About this clone: The limits of the CDR3 on the DNA are not certain, so only TCRdb's listed CDR3 is given. The chain recombines TRBV28 with TRBJ1-2; no check of the table's D call, TRBD1, against the DNA was made. Germline lookup yields CDR1 MDHEN and CDR2 SYDVKM. The CDR3 has 15 amino acids, counting both end residues. The CDR3 region is CASSSSGRGVYGYTF.